Presented here are 12 T cell receptor beta chains from one specimen sequenced in a study of human T cells and chemical hapten exposure. MiXCR was run by TCRdb on the RACE reads, yielding one entry per CDR3 protein. Among some 79,000 distinct CDR3 sequences listed, 10% to 11% were seen once. Time point specified: patch test 3, about 24 weeks after DPC sensitization. The sample's treatment: therapeutic diphenylcyclopropenone sensitization with weekly scalp DPC. Sequences were derived from whole blood, sampled in connection with sensitization to the hapten diphenylcyclopropenone (DPC). These receptors originate from a woman aged 50 to 60 with alopecia areata. Some clones in this sample may be carry-over from other donors' samples.

V gene TRBV29-1 combines with J gene TRBJ2-7; TRBD1 is a possible D gene (7 bases). Trimming pared 5 bases from V and 3 bases from J, leaving 17 bases between. Germline V gives CDR1 SQVTM, CDR2 ANQGSEA. This CDR3 is 14 amino acids long. Here the CDR3 DNA reads TGCAGCGTTACCGCAGGGGGGCGATTCTACGAGCAGTACTTC. It encodes CSVTAGGRFYEQYF.

This clonotype turned up a few times. CDR3 loop: CSVAFSTGGSGNTIYF. The CDR3 nucleotides read TGCAGCGTGGCCTTCTCGACAGGGGGCTCTGGAAACACCATATATTTT. The chain links TRBV29-1 to TRBJ1-3, with 9 bases aligning to TRBD1. CDR1 is SQVTM, CDR2 ANQGSEA, per germline. Trimming at V came to 6 bases and at J to 0 bases, leaving 9 bases not matched to a gene. CDR3 size: 16 residues.

Ten or more counts support this clonotype. The chain combines TRBV6-5 with TRBJ1-5; D remains ambiguous. Germline CDR1 and CDR2: MNHEY and SVGAGI. The V end was cut by 2 bases, the J end by 6 bases, with 8 bases between. The CDR3 is 13 amino acids. This chain's CDR3 is CASSYDGVQPQHF. Written as DNA, the CDR3 is TGTGCCAGCAGTTACGATGGGGTTCAGCCCCAGCATTTT.

This clonotype was observed at least ten times. The chain has TRBV12-3 or TRBV12-4 and TRBJ2-3; D gene uncertain. The V end was cut by 4 bases, the J end by 2 bases, with 13 bases between. The CDR3 sequence is 15 residues long. CDR3 protein: CASSSGVLATDTQYF. CDR3 sequence (DNA): TGTGCCAGCAGTTCCGGAGTGTTGGCCACAGATACGCAGTATTTT.

The V and J genes are TRBV5-1 and TRBJ1-5, with D tentatively TRBD1 (6 bases). V was trimmed by 0 bases and J by 7 bases, leaving 17 bases between them. The CDR3 is made up of 16 amino acids. CDR1 SGHRS and CDR2 YFSETQ come from the germline V gene. The CDR3 sequence: CASSLGPGAIGQPQHF. The CDR3 nucleotides are TGCGCCAGCAGCTTGGGGCCAGGGGCCATAGGACAGCCCCAGCATTTT.

V and J are TRBV10-3 and TRBJ1-1; TRBD1 is a possible D gene (5 bases). This CDR3 has 12 amino acids. The V end was cut by 2 bases, the J end by 5 bases, with 6 bases between. Germline V gene sequence: CDR1 ENHRY, CDR2 SYGVKD. The CDR3 DNA follows: TGTGCCATCAGTGAGAGGGGTACTGAAGCTTTCTTT. This encodes CAISERGTEAFF.

This clonotype was found many times. This sequence joins TRBV20-1 and TRBJ2-2; 7 bases align to TRBD1. Germline trimming cut 3 bases from V and 8 bases from J; bases unmatched to any gene: 6. The CDR3 extends over 13 amino acids. Germline V gene lookup returns CDR1 DFQATT and CDR2 SNEGSKA (reference sequence). CDR3 sequence reads: CSASGQVGGELFF. The CDR3 coding sequence is TGCAGTGCTAGTGGACAGGTTGGAGGGGAGCTGTTTTTT.

The chain recombines TRBV11-2 with TRBJ2-1; TRBD2 agrees at 8 bases. Germline V gene sequence: CDR1 SGHAT, CDR2 FQNNGV. The CDR3 has 14 residues. V was pared by 2 bases and J by 9 bases, with 6 bases of the junction left unmatched. The CDR3 is CASSLRPSGLEQFF. CDR3 in DNA: TGTGCCAGCAGCTTACGGCCTAGCGGGCTTGAGCAGTTCTTC.

This clonotype was counted a few times. The chain uses TRBV30 and TRBJ2-7; D uncertain. The CDR3 is 13 residues long. The germline V and J ends were trimmed by 1 base and 2 bases, with 9 bases remaining between them. Looked up from germline, CDR1 is GTSNPN and CDR2 is SVGIG (reference sequence). The CDR3 sequence is CAWSAGVAYEQYF. The CDR3 region has the DNA TGTGCCTGGAGTGCCGGTGTGGCCTACGAGCAGTACTTC.

This clonotype showed up many times. The chain recombines TRBV5-1 with TRBJ1-4, with D hard to call. From germline, CDR1 is SGHRS and CDR2 YFSETQ. V was shortened by 4 bases and J by 3 bases, with 13 bases between the two germline ends. This CDR3 has 15 residues. The CDR3 sequence: CASSPVGSANEKLFF. For the CDR3, the DNA is TGCGCCAGCAGCCCGGTGGGATCCGCTAATGAAAAACTGTTTTTT.

This clonotype was detected ten times or more. This chain uses TRBV7-9 with TRBJ1-1, with D perhaps matching TRBD1 (5 bases). Deletions cut 3 bases from V and 4 bases from J, with 9 bases between. This CDR3 spans 13 amino acids. The germline gives CDR1 SEHNR, CDR2 FQNEAQ (reference sequence). The CDR3 nucleotides are TGTGCCAGCAGCTTGTCCGGGACCACTGAAGCTTTCTTT. It specifies CASSLSGTTEAFF. The full variable domain, its missing parts supplied by reference TRBV7-9 and TRBJ1-1, is DTGVSQNPRHKITKRGQNVTFRCDPISEHNRLYWYRQTLGQGPEFLTYFQNEAQLEKSRLLSDRFSAERPKGSFSTLEIQRTEQGDSAMYLCASSLSGTTEAFFGQGTRLTVV.

The V call is TRBV6-5, the J call TRBJ1-2; TRBD1 matches at 8 bases. The ends lost 5 bases at V and 8 bases at J; junction bases unmatched: 7. The V gene's germline CDR1 is MNHEY and CDR2 SVGAGI. CDR3 length equals 13 residues. The CDR3 bases are TGTGCCAGCAGTCCCGGGACAGGCTTCGGCTACACCTTC. Protein: CASSPGTGFGYTF.